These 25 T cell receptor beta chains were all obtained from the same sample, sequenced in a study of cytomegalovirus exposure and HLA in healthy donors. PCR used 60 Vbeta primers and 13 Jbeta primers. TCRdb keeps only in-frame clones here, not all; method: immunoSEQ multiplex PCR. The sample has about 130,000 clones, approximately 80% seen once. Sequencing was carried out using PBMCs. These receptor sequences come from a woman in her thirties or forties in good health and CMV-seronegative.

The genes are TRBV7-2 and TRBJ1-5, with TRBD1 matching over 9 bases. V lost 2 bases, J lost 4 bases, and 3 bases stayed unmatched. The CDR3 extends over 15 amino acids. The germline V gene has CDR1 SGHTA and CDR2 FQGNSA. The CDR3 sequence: CASSLYGQGNQPQHF. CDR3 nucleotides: TGTGCCAGCAGCTTATACGGACAGGGGAATCAGCCCCAGCATTTT.

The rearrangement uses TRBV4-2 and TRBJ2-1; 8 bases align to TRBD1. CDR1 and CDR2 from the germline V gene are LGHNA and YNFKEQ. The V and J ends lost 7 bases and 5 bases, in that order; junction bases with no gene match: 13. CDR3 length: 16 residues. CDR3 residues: CASTPADRAINNEQFF. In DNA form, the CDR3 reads TGTGCCAGCACCCCGGCGGACAGGGCAATTAACAATGAGCAGTTCTTC.

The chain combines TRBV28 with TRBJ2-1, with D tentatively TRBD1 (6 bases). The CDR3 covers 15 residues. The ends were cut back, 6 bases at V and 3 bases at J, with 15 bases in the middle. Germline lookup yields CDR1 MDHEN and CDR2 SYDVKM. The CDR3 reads CASSPGQAFYNEQFF. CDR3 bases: TGTGCCAGCAGCCCGGGACAAGCGTTCTACAATGAGCAGTTCTTC.

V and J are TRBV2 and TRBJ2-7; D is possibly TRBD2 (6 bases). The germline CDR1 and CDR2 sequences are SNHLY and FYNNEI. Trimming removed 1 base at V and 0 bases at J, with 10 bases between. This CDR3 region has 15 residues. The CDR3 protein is CASSEVAASSYEQYF. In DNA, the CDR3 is TGTGCCAGCAGTGAAGTAGCGGCGAGCTCCTACGAGCAGTACTTC.

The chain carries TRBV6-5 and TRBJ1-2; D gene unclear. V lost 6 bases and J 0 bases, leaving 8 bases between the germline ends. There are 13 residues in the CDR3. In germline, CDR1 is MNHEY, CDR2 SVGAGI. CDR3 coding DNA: TGTGCCAGCAGGCCCGCAGCTAACTATGGCTACACCTTC. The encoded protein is CASRPAANYGYTF.

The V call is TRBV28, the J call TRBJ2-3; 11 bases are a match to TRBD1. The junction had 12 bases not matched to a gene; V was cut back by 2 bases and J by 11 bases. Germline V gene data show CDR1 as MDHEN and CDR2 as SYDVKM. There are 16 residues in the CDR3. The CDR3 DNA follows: TGTGCCAGCAGTTTACCTTTGGGACAGGGGGGAGGGGGGCAGTATTTT. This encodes CASSLPLGQGGGGQYF.

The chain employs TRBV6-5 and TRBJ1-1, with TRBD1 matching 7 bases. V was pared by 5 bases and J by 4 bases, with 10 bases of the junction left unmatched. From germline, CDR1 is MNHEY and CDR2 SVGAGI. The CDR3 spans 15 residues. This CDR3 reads CASSTVQGSSTEAFF. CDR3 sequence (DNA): TGTGCCAGCAGTACCGTACAGGGGAGTAGCACTGAAGCTTTCTTT.

CDR3 residues: CASSLLPGKTFEQYF. The CDR3 nucleotides are TGCGCCAGCAGCTTACTTCCGGGAAAAACGTTCGAGCAGTACTTC. The chain couples TRBV5-1 to TRBJ2-7; tentatively, D is TRBD2 (5 bases). Germline V gene sequence: CDR1 SGHRS, CDR2 YFSETQ. V was pared by 2 bases and J by 6 bases, with 18 bases between. The length of the CDR3 is 15 residues.

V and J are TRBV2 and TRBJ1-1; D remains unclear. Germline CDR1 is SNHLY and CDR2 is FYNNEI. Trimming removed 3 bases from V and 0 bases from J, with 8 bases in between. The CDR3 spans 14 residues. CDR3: CASSDPTLNTEAFF. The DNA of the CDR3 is TGTGCCAGCAGTGACCCAACACTGAACACTGAAGCTTTCTTT. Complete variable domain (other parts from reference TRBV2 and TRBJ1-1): EPEVTQTPSHQVTQMGQEVILRCVPISNHLYFYWYRQILGQKVEFLVSFYNNEISEKSEIFDDQFSVERPDGSNFTLKIRSTKLEDSAMYFCASSDPTLNTEAFFGQGTRLTVV.

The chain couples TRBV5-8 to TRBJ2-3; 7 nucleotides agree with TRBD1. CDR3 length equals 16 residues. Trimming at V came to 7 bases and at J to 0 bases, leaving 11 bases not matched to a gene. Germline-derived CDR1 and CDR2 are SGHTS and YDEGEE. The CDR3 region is CASLPLRDSSTDTQYF. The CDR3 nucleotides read TGTGCCAGCTTACCCCTGAGGGACAGTAGCACAGATACGCAGTATTTT.

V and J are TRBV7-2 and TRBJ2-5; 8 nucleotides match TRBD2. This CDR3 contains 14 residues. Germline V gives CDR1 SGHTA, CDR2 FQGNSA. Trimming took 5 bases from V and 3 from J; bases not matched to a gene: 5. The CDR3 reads CASSPGTRKETQYF. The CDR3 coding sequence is TGTGCCAGCAGCCCCGGGACTAGAAAAGAGACCCAGTACTTC.

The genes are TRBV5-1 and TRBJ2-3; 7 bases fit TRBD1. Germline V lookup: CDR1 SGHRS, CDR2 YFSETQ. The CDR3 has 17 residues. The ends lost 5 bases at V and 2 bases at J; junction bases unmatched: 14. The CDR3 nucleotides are TGCGCCAGCAGTTTGAGACAGGGAGCGGATCCCACAGATACGCAGTATTTT. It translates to CASSLRQGADPTDTQYF.

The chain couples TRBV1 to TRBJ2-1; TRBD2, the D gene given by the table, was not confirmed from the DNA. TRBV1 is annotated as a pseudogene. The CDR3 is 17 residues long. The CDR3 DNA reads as TGCACCAGCAGCCAAGGGTTCAGCGGGGGGGCCTGGAATGAGCAGTTCTTC. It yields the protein CTSSQGFSGGAWNEQFF.

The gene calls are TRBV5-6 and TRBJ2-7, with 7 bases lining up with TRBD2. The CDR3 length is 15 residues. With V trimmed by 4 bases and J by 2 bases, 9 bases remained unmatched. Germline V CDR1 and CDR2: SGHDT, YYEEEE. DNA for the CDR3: TGTGCCAGCAGCCCTGGGACGGGAGGCCCCTACGAGCAGTACTTC. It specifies CASSPGTGGPYEQYF.

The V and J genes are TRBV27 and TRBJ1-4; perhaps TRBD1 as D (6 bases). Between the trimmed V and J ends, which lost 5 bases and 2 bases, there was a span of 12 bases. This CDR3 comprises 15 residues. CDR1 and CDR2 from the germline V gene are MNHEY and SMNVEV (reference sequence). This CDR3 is CASSLTGGTNEKLFF. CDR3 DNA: TGTGCCAGCAGTCTGACAGGAGGCACTAATGAAAAACTGTTTTTT.

CDR3 nucleotides: TGTGCCAGCAGCACCCCCGATCAGGGCCCCAATTCACCCCTCCACTTT. Translated: CASSTPDQGPNSPLHF. The chain combines TRBV7-8 with TRBJ1-6; D is perhaps TRBD1 (5 bases). The length of the CDR3 is 16 residues. Trimming shortened V by 5 bases and J by 7 bases, and 18 bases separated the two germline ends. Germline CDR1 reads SGHVS; CDR2 reads FQNEAQ.

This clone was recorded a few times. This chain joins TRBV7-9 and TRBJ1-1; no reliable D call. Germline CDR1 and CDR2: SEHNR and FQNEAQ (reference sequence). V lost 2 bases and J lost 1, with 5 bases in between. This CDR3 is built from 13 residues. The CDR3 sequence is CASSLSQNTEAFF. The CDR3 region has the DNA TGTGCCAGCAGCTTATCACAGAACACTGAAGCTTTCTTT.

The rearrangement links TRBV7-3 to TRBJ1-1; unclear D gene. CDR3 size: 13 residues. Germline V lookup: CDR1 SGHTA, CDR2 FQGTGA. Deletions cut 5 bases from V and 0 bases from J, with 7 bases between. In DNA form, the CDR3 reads TGTGCCAGCAGCCGAACGGTGAACACTGAAGCTTTCTTT. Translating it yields CASSRTVNTEAFF.

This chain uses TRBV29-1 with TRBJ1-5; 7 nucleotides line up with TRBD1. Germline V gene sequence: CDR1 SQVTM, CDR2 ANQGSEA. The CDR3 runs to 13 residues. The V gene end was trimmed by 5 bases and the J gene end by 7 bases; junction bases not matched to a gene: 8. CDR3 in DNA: TGCAGCGTTCAGGGCAGGGGGGACCAGCCCCAGCATTTT. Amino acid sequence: CSVQGRGDQPQHF.

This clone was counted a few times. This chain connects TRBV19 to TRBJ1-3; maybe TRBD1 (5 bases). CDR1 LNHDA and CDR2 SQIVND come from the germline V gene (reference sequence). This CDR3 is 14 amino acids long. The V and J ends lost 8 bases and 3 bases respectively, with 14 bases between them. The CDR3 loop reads CASSALGGGNTIYF. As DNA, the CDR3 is TGTGCCAGTTCCGCTCTCGGGGGTGGAAACACCATATATTTT.

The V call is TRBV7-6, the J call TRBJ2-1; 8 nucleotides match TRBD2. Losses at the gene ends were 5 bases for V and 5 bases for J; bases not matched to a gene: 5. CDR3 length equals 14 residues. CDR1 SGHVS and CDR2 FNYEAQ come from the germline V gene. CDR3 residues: CASSPSGSHNEQFF. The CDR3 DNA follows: TGTGCCAGCAGCCCCAGCGGGAGCCACAATGAGCAGTTCTTC.

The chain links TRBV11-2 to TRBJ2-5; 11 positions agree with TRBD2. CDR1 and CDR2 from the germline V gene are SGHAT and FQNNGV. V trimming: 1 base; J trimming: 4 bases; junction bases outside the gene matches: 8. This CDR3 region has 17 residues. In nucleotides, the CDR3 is TGTGCCAGCAGCTTAGGGTTGGGACTAGCGGAGCCAGAGACCCAGTACTTC. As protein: CASSLGLGLAEPETQYF.

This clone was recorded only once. DNA for the CDR3: TGTGCCAGCAGCTTAGGGCCAGGGGGCTCCTACAATGAGCAGTTCTTC. Amino acids: CASSLGPGGSYNEQFF. The chain has TRBV7-6 and TRBJ2-1, with TRBD1 matching over 7 bases. V shed 1 base, J shed 0 bases, and the junction held 3 bases outside the gene matches. The CDR3 spans 16 residues. CDR1 is SGHVS and CDR2 is FNYEAQ in the germline V gene.

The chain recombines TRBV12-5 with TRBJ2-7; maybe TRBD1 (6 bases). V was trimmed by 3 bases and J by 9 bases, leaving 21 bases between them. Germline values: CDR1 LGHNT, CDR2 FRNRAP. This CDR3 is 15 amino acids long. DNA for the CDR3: TGTGCTAGTGGTTTCCAGGCACAAGGGACACCGTGGCAGTACTTC. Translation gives CASGFQAQGTPWQYF.

CDR3: CASSVQGGETQYF. The CDR3 DNA sequence: TGTGCCAGCAGTGTACAGGGTGGAGAGACCCAGTACTTC. The chain links TRBV6-6 to TRBJ2-5; tentative D call: TRBD1 (6 bases). This CDR3 region has 13 residues. CDR1 is MNHNY, CDR2 SVGAGI, per germline (reference sequence). Trimming shortened V by 5 bases and J by 4 bases, and 11 bases separated the two germline ends.